These T cell receptor beta chains were read from a single sample in a study of T cell responses to AZD1222 COVID-19 vaccine. Sequencing was performed with immunoSEQ multiplex PCR; in TCRdb, only in-frame clones are kept and a portion is missing. The sample carries 180,000 or so clones, 88% recorded once. Specimen: peripheral blood, collected 28 days after the second AZD1222 dose. These receptors all stem from an adult who received the AZD1222 COVID-19 vaccine. The CDR3 runs from the conserved cysteine through the conserved F or W. A D gene is named only where the DNA matches it firmly. Rows give clone size only sometimes, using once, few, many, or a class for an expanded clone.

V: TRBV24-1
D: TRBD2
size: .
J: TRBJ2-2
DNA: TGTGCCACCAGTGATCCCCCGGGACTAGCGGGAGGAGGCAACGGGGAGCTGTTTTTT
CDR3: CATSDPPGLAGGGNGELFF

V: TRBV7-2
D: .
size: .
J: TRBJ1-3
DNA: TGTGCCAGCAGTCCCCGGGGGGGATCTGGAAACACCATATATTTT
CDR3: CASSPRGGSGNTIYF

V: TRBV10-3
D: .
size: .
J: TRBJ1-6
DNA: TGTGCCACCCGGGACCCTAATTCACCCCTCCACTTT
CDR3: CATRDPNSPLHF

V: TRBV11-2
D: .
size: .
J: TRBJ1-1
DNA: TGTGCCAGCAGCCTAGGGCCCCTGAACACTGAAGCTTTCTTT
CDR3: CASSLGPLNTEAFF

V: TRBV19
D: .
size: .
J: TRBJ1-3
DNA: TGTGCCAGTACCACGGGACAATGGAGCTCTGGAAACACCATATATTTT
CDR3: CASTTGQWSSGNTIYF

V: TRBV28
D: .
size: .
J: TRBJ2-7
DNA: TGTGCCAGCACTCCAGGGGGAGGCGGGTGGTACGAGCAGTACTTC
CDR3: CASTPGGGGWYEQYF

V: TRBV4-1
D: TRBD2
size: .
J: TRBJ2-7
DNA: TGCGCCAGCAGCCAAGAGACCGTTACTAGCGGGAGAGGCGAGCAGTACTTC
CDR3: CASSQETVTSGRGEQYF

V: TRBV11-1
D: .
size: .
J: TRBJ2-7
DNA: TGTGCCAGCAGCTTAGGCCAGGGGGGCTACGAGCAGTACTTC
CDR3: CASSLGQGGYEQYF

V: TRBV7-2
D: .
size: .
J: TRBJ2-3
DNA: TGTGCCAGCAGCTTAGTGGCGGGAAGCACAGATACGCAGTATTTT
CDR3: CASSLVAGSTDTQYF

V: TRBV19
D: .
size: .
J: TRBJ1-2
DNA: TGTGCCAGTAGTATGTTGGGGGAATACGGCTACACCTTC
CDR3: CASSMLGEYGYTF

V: TRBV11-2
D: TRBD2
size: .
J: TRBJ2-1
DNA: TGTGCCAGCAGCTTAGAGACTAGCGGGAGGTCCTACAATGAGCAGTTCTTC
CDR3: CASSLETSGRSYNEQFF

V: TRBV7-7
D: TRBD1
size: .
J: TRBJ2-7
DNA: TGTGCTAGCAGCCCAAACACAGGGGGCGAGCAGTACTTC
CDR3: CASSPNTGGEQYF

V: TRBV5-8
D: .
size: .
J: TRBJ2-5
DNA: TGTGCCAGCAGCTTGACTGGTTGGGCCCAGTACTTC
CDR3: CASSLTGWAQYF

V: TRBV28
D: TRBD2
size: .
J: TRBJ2-1
DNA: TGTGCCAGCAGAGTTAGCGGGGGGTCCTACAATGAGCAGTTCTTC
CDR3: CASRVSGGSYNEQFF

V: TRBV25-1
D: TRBD1
size: .
J: TRBJ2-7
DNA: TGTGCCAGCAGTGGGACAGGGCCACACGAGCAGTACTTC
CDR3: CASSGTGPHEQYF

V: TRBV6-2/TRBV6-3
D: TRBD1
size: .
J: TRBJ2-7
DNA: TGTGCCAGCAGCCCCCGGGACAGGGGGTTCGAAGAGCAGTACTTC
CDR3: CASSPRDRGFEEQYF

V: TRBV11-2
D: .
size: .
J: TRBJ2-2
DNA: TGTGCCAGCAGCAGCAGGGGTGGCGGGGAGCTGTTTTTT
CDR3: CASSSRGGGELFF

V: TRBV19
D: .
size: .
J: TRBJ2-2
DNA: TGTGCCAGTAGTCTAAGCGGCGGGGAGCTGTTTTTT
CDR3: CASSLSGGELFF

V: TRBV30
D: .
size: .
J: TRBJ2-2
DNA: TGTGCCTGGAGCGCGCAGACCACCGGGGAGCTGTTTTTT
CDR3: CAWSAQTTGELFF

V: TRBV5-8
D: .
size: .
J: TRBJ1-4
DNA: TGTGCCAGCAGCTTGCAAGGTTTTAATGAAAAACTGTTTTTT
CDR3: CASSLQGFNEKLFF

V: TRBV9
D: .
size: .
J: TRBJ1-6
DNA: TGTGCCAGCAGCTCCTTAAATTCACCCCTCCACTTT
CDR3: CASSSLNSPLHF

V: TRBV24-1
D: TRBD1
size: .
J: TRBJ2-7
DNA: TGTGCCACCAGTGACTCAAGGACAGGCGGCTACGAGCAGTACTTC
CDR3: CATSDSRTGGYEQYF

V: TRBV18
D: TRBD1
size: once
J: TRBJ2-7
DNA: TGTGCCAGCTCACCTACCCGGGACAGGGGGCTGGTGGAGCAGTACTTC
CDR3: CASSPTRDRGLVEQYF

V: TRBV7-2
D: .
size: .
J: TRBJ1-5
DNA: TGTGCCAGCAGCTTAGGGCCACAGGGTGGGCAGCCCCAGCATTTT
CDR3: CASSLGPQGGQPQHF

V: TRBV3-1/TRBV3-2
D: TRBD2
size: .
J: TRBJ2-7
DNA: TGTGCCAGCAGCCAGGGACGGGAGGACAACGAGCAGTACTTC
CDR3: CASSQGREDNEQYF

V: TRBV30
D: TRBD2
size: .
J: TRBJ2-1
DNA: TGTGCCTGGCTTCCCGGGACTAGCGGGATTAGCTCCTACAATGAGCAGTTCTTC
CDR3: CAWLPGTSGISSYNEQFF

V: TRBV11-3
D: .
size: .
J: TRBJ2-3
DNA: TGTGCCAGCAGCTGGGTCCCGGGAGATACGCAGTATTTT
CDR3: CASSWVPGDTQYF

V: TRBV28
D: TRBD1
size: .
J: TRBJ1-1
DNA: TGTGCCAGCAGTTTATCACACAGGGGATTAACTGAAGCTTTCTTT
CDR3: CASSLSHRGLTEAFF

V: TRBV4-2
D: TRBD1
size: .
J: TRBJ1-1
DNA: TGTGCCAGCAGCCAGGAGACAGGGGGCCTCACTGAAGCTTTCTTT
CDR3: CASSQETGGLTEAFF

V: TRBV18
D: .
size: .
J: TRBJ2-7
DNA: TGTGCCAGCTCACCGTCGGGACTCCTCTACGAGCAGTACTTC
CDR3: CASSPSGLLYEQYF

V: TRBV2
D: .
size: once
J: TRBJ2-3
DNA: TGTGCCAGCAGGGAAGGGCTAGCGAGCACAGATACGCAGTATTTT
CDR3: CASREGLASTDTQYF

V: TRBV7-2
D: .
size: .
J: TRBJ2-3
DNA: TGTGCCAGCAGCTTAGCGCTAGCGAAAGATACGCAGTATTTT
CDR3: CASSLALAKDTQYF

V: TRBV6-5
D: .
size: .
J: TRBJ1-5
DNA: TGTGCCAGCAGTTGGACCCAGAGCAATCAGCCCCAGCATTTT
CDR3: CASSWTQSNQPQHF

V: TRBV28
D: TRBD1
size: .
J: TRBJ1-4
DNA: TGTGCCAGCAGGGACCAGGGGGGCCCTAATGAAAAACTGTTTTTT
CDR3: CASRDQGGPNEKLFF

V: TRBV28
D: TRBD1
size: .
J: TRBJ2-7
DNA: TGTGCCAGCAAAACGGGACAGGAACCCTACGAGCAGTACTTC
CDR3: CASKTGQEPYEQYF

V: TRBV7-2
D: .
size: .
J: TRBJ2-3
DNA: TGTGCCAGCAGCACGGACTATTCCACAGATACGCAGTATTTT
CDR3: CASSTDYSTDTQYF

V: TRBV5-1
D: .
size: .
J: TRBJ2-5
DNA: TGCGCCAGCAGCTTCGGGAGTTCTGGGGATCAAGAGACCCAGTACTTC
CDR3: CASSFGSSGDQETQYF

V: TRBV5-1
D: .
size: .
J: TRBJ2-7
DNA: TGCGCCAGCAGAGAGGGGGACTCCTACGAGCAGTACTTC
CDR3: CASREGDSYEQYF

V: TRBV4-3
D: .
size: .
J: TRBJ1-2
DNA: TGCGCCAGCAGCCAAAGGGCAGGGGAGAGCTATGGCTACACCTTC
CDR3: CASSQRAGESYGYTF

V: TRBV19
D: .
size: .
J: TRBJ2-7
DNA: TGTGCCAGTAGTATAGGCCTTCTTTCCTACGAGCAGTACTTC
CDR3: CASSIGLLSYEQYF

V: TRBV4-3
D: TRBD2
size: once
J: TRBJ2-1
DNA: TGCGCCAGCAGCCAAGTAATAACGGGAGGCTACAATGAGCAGTTCTTC
CDR3: CASSQVITGGYNEQFF

V: TRBV7-8
D: TRBD2
size: .
J: TRBJ2-1
DNA: TGTGCCAGCAGCCAGGGAGGGCCTAATGAGCAGTTCTTC
CDR3: CASSQGGPNEQFF

V: TRBV4-3
D: .
size: .
J: TRBJ2-7
DNA: TGCGCCAGCAGCCAAGATGGGCAGGGGCCTCGGGAGCAGTACTTC
CDR3: CASSQDGQGPREQYF

V: TRBV2
D: TRBD1
size: once
J: TRBJ1-2
DNA: TGTGCCAGCGGGGACAGGGGGTTTTATGGCTACACCTTC
CDR3: CASGDRGFYGYTF

V: TRBV21-1
D: .
size: .
J: TRBJ2-3
DNA: TGTGCCAGCAGCAAAACGGGCACAGATACGCAGTATTTT
CDR3: CASSKTGTDTQYF

V: TRBV19
D: .
size: .
J: TRBJ2-6
DNA: TGTGCCAGTAGTCCGAATCCTACTTGGAGCTCTGGGGCCAACGTCCTGACTTTC
CDR3: CASSPNPTWSSGANVLTF

V: TRBV24-1
D: TRBD1
size: once
J: TRBJ2-1
DNA: TGTGCCACCTCAAGGACAGGGAGCAATGAGCAGTTCTTC
CDR3: CATSRTGSNEQFF

V: TRBV6-6
D: TRBD1
size: .
J: TRBJ1-2
DNA: TGTGCTGCGACAGGGAACTATGGCTACACCTTC
CDR3: CAATGNYGYTF

V: TRBV6-2/TRBV6-3
D: .
size: .
J: TRBJ2-7
DNA: TGTGCCAGCAGTACCTTAAGGGGGAGACCCTACGAGCAGTACTTC
CDR3: CASSTLRGRPYEQYF

V: TRBV24-1
D: TRBD1
size: .
J: TRBJ2-3
DNA: TGTGCCACCAGTGAATCCGGGACAGAGCACACAGATACGCAGTATTTT
CDR3: CATSESGTEHTDTQYF

V: TRBV7-9
D: TRBD2
size: .
J: TRBJ2-1
DNA: TGTGCCAGCAGCCCTCCTTCCACTAGCGGGAGTTACAATGAGCAGTTCTTC
CDR3: CASSPPSTSGSYNEQFF

V: TRBV28
D: TRBD2
size: .
J: TRBJ2-1
DNA: TGTGCCAGCAGTCCTACTAGCGGGAGGGCCCGCAATGAGCAGTTCTTC
CDR3: CASSPTSGRARNEQFF

V: TRBV15
D: .
size: .
J: TRBJ1-6
DNA: TGTGCCACCAGCAGAGATGACGGGGCCAGCTCCTATAATTCACCCCTCCACTTT
CDR3: CATSRDDGASSYNSPLHF

V: TRBV7-9
D: TRBD1
size: .
J: TRBJ1-5
DNA: TGTGCCAGCAGCCCTGGACAGGGTGCGGGTCAGCCCCAGCATTTT
CDR3: CASSPGQGAGQPQHF